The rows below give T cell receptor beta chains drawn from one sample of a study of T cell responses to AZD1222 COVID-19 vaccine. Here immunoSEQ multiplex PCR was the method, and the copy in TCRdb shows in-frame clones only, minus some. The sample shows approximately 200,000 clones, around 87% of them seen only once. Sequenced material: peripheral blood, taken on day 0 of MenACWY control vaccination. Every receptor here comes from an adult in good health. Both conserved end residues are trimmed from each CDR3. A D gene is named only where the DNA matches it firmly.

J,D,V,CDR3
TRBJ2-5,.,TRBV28,ASSLPAAETQY
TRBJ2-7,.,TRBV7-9,ASSFVRQGNEQY
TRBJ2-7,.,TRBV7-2,ASSLAQDIHEQY
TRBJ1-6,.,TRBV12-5,ASGIGEPNSPLH
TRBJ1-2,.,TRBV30,AWSVRLTAYGYT
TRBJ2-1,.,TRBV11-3,ASSLGQNNEQF
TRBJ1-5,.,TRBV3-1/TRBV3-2,ASSQDLAALGQPQH
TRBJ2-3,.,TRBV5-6,ASSFNQGGTDTQY
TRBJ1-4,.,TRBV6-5,ATGPLNEKLF
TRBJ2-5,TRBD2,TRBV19,ASSLSSGVGETQY
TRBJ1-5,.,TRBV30,AWSSARGWGGNQPQH
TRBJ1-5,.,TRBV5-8,ASSFDQGGQPQH
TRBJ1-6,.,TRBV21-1,ASFWQILQKDNSPLH
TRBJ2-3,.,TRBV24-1,ATSETVTDTQY
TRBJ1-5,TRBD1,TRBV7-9,ASSQTGDQPQH
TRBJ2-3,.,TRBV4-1,ASSQVGGKRFTDTQY
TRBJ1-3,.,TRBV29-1,SADPGLGGNTIY
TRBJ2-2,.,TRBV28,ASRSGGDTGELF
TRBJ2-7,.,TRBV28,ASSPFGAFSYEQY